This T cell receptor (beta chain) was obtained from a study of T cell repertoires in cytomegalovirus infection. This clonotype was counted a few times. V lost 1 base and J lost 9, with 10 bases in between. Germline loops: CDR1 LNHDA, CDR2 SQIVND (reference sequence). This CDR3 is 13 amino acids long. TCRdb fed the reads into MiXCR, producing one record per CDR3 protein. The data contain a few hundred thousand distinct CDR3 sequences, approximately 22% of them singletons. The V gene is TRBV19, the J gene TRBJ2-1; either TRBD1 or TRBD2 may supply D (5 bases each). The source material was CD8+ T cells from PBMCs. This receptor was identified in a human donor in good health (CMV status not recorded). Some clones in this sample may be carry-over from other donors' samples. Here the CDR3 reads CASSIGEGFEQFF. DNA for the CDR3: TGTGCCAGTAGTATAGGTGAGGGGTTTGAGCAGTTCTTC. Full variable domain (missing parts from reference TRBV19 and TRBJ2-1): DGGITQSPKYLFRKEGQNVTLSCEQNLNHDAMYWYRQDPGQGLRLIYYSQIVNDFQKGDIAEGYSVSREKKESFPLTVTSAQKNPTAFYLCASSIGEGFEQFFGPGTRLTVL.